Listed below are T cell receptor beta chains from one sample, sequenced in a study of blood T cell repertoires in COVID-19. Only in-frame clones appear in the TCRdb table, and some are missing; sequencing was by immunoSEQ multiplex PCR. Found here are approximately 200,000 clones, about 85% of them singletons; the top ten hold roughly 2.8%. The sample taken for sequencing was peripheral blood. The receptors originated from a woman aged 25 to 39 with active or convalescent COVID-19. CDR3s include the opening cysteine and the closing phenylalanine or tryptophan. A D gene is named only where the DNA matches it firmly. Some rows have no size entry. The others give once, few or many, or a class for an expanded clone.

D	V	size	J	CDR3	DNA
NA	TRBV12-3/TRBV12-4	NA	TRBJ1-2	CASSLVGARGYTF	TGTGCCAGCAGTTTAGTTGGGGCCCGAGGCTACACCTTC
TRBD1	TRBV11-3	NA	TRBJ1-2	CASSEDRDSNYGYTF	TGTGCCAGCAGCGAGGACAGGGACTCCAACTATGGCTACACCTTC
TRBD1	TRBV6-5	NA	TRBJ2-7	CASSYRQGNEQYF	TGTGCCAGCAGTTATAGACAGGGCAACGAGCAGTACTTC
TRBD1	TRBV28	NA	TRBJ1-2	CASSPWTGTNYGYTF	TGTGCCAGCAGTCCTTGGACAGGGACAAACTATGGCTACACCTTC
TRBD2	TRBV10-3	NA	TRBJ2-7	CAISSGLAGSSYEQYF	TGTGCCATCAGTTCCGGACTAGCGGGTAGCTCCTACGAGCAGTACTTC
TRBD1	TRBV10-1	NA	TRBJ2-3	CASSETGVDTDTQYF	TGCGCCAGCAGTGAAACAGGGGTGGACACAGATACGCAGTATTTT
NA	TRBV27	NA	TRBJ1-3	CATVNVGVSGNTIYF	TGTGCCACCGTGAACGTAGGGGTCTCTGGAAACACCATATATTTT
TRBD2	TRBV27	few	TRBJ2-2	CASSATSGRVNTGELFF	TGTGCCAGCAGCGCGACTAGCGGGAGGGTTAACACCGGGGAGCTGTTTTTT
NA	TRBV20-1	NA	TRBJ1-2	CSANEKRSYGYTF	TGCAGTGCTAATGAGAAGCGCAGCTATGGCTACACCTTC
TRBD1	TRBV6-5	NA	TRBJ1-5	CASSRTGVGQPQHF	TGTGCCAGCAGCCGAACAGGGGTAGGTCAGCCCCAGCATTTT
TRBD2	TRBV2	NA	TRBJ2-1	CASSPTSGGLNEQFF	TGTGCCAGCAGTCCGACTAGCGGGGGTCTGAATGAGCAGTTCTTC
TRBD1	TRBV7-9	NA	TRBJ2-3	CASSSDPGQGTDTQYF	TGTGCCAGCAGCTCGGACCCGGGACAGGGGACAGATACGCAGTATTTT
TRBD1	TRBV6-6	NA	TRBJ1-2	CASSYTGTGSYGYTF	TGTGCCAGCAGTTACACCGGGACAGGGAGCTATGGCTACACCTTC
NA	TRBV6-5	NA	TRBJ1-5	CASSRQNSNQPQHF	TGTGCCAGCAGTCGACAGAATAGCAATCAGCCCCAGCATTTT
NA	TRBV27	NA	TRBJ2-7	CASSLWAGFYEQYF	TGTGCCAGCAGTTTATGGGCAGGATTCTACGAGCAGTACTTC
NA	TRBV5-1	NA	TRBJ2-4	CASSLGQSLTIAKNIQYF	TGCGCCAGCAGCTTGGGACAGAGTCTTACAATAGCCAAAAACATTCAGTACTTC
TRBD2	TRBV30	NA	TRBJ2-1	CAWTRIHLAGAHNEQFF	TGTGCCTGGACACGAATCCACTTAGCGGGGGCCCATAATGAGCAGTTCTTC
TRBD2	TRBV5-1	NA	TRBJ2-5	CASSLALSGGGETQYF	TGCGCCAGCAGCTTGGCCCTTAGCGGGGGCGGGGAGACCCAGTACTTC
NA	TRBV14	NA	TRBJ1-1	CASSLSRNTEAFF	TGTGCCAGCAGCCTTTCCAGGAACACTGAAGCTTTCTTT
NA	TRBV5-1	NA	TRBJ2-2	CASRSDGGQSAGELFF	TGCGCCAGCAGGTCGGACGGGGGACAGTCAGCGGGGGAGCTGTTTTTT
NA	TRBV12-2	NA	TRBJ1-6	CASRLYDQGAISYNSPLHF	TGTGCAAGTCGCTTATACGACCAGGGGGCAATCTCCTATAATTCACCCCTCCACTTT
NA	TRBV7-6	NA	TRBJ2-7	CASSLTGFGSYEQYF	TGTGCCAGCAGCCTCACAGGGTTCGGCTCCTACGAGCAGTACTTC
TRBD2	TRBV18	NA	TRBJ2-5	CASSPRAGGQETQYF	TGTGCCAGCTCACCACGAGCGGGAGGTCAAGAGACCCAGTACTTC
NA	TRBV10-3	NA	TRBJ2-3	CAISDGDTQYF	TGTGCCATCAGTGACGGGGATACGCAGTATTTT